The TCR beta chain under discussion was sequenced for a study of blood T cell repertoires in COVID-19. Across the study: The United States, Italy and Spain provided the acute and convalescent COVID-19 samples.

Repertoires were generated with immunoSEQ multiplex PCR, while TCRdb's copy carries only in-frame clones and drops some. The data show 300,000 to 400,000 clones, roughly 86% seen once. Patients in Seattle were enrolled during active infection, then followed longitudinally. CDR3 size: 16 residues. V was pared by 5 bases and J by 3 bases, with 10 bases of the junction left unmatched. Per germline, CDR1 MNHEY and CDR2 SMNVEV (reference sequence). This TCR was sampled from a man aged 25-45 years with COVID-19, enrolled during active disease. The chain is built from TRBV27 and TRBJ2-3, with TRBD1 matching over 8 bases. Input material: peripheral blood. CDR3 nucleotides: TGTGCCAGCAGTCCCAGGACAGGGCGGTGGACAGATACGCAGTATTTT. The encoded protein is CASSPRTGRWTDTQYF.